Below, 22 T cell receptor beta chains from the same sample are listed, as sequenced in a study of blood T cell repertoires in COVID-19. Here immunoSEQ multiplex PCR was the method, and the copy in TCRdb shows in-frame clones only, minus some. The sample carries some 160,000 clones, approximately 84% recorded once. The specimen was peripheral blood. The receptor source for this set is a woman older than 75 with COVID-19, enrolled during active disease.

This chain joins TRBV4-2 and TRBJ1-2; 9 positions match TRBD1. V dropped 0 bases and J dropped 8; count of bases not matched to a gene: 13. This CDR3 spans 17 amino acids. Germline V gene lookup returns CDR1 LGHNA and CDR2 YNFKEQ. In DNA, the CDR3 is TGTGCCAGCAGCCAAGATAACGACCCCGGGACAGGGAGCGGCTACACCTTC. Protein: CASSQDNDPGTGSGYTF.

The chain uses TRBV7-3 and TRBJ2-4, with TRBD1 matching over 8 bases. This CDR3 contains 15 residues. Trimming cost V 3 bases and J 8 bases; bases outside gene matches: 9. Germline V gene data show CDR1 as SGHTA and CDR2 as FQGTGA. CDR3 protein: CASSFTSTGGDIQYF. The CDR3, as DNA: TGTGCCAGCAGCTTCACATCTACAGGGGGAGACATTCAGTACTTC.

This chain connects TRBV20-1 to TRBJ2-1; no clear D gene. The CDR3 is 10 amino acids. Germline values: CDR1 DFQATT, CDR2 SNEGSKA (reference sequence). V lost 4 bases to trimming and J lost 9 bases, with 7 bases between them. The CDR3 protein is CSAIPGEQFF. CDR3 in DNA: TGCAGTGCTATCCCGGGTGAGCAGTTCTTC.

The gene calls are TRBV4-1 and TRBJ2-3; 10 bases are shared with TRBD2. The V segment lost 4 bases and the J segment 4 bases; nucleotides outside the gene matches: 5. Germline CDR1 is MGHRA and CDR2 is YSYEKL. This CDR3 has 15 residues. The CDR3 nucleotides read TGCGCCAGCAGCCTGCCGGGACTAGCGCCAGATACGCAGTATTTT. This sequence encodes CASSLPGLAPDTQYF.

V and J are TRBV7-6 and TRBJ1-2, with D perhaps matching TRBD1 (6 bases). From germline, CDR1 is SGHVS and CDR2 FNYEAQ. V was trimmed by 5 bases and J by 4 bases, leaving 8 bases between them. The CDR3 totals 12 residues. Here the CDR3 reads CASSAQGYGYTF. The CDR3 DNA sequence: TGTGCCAGCAGCGCACAGGGCTATGGCTACACCTTC.

The CDR3 sequence: CASSLIAGGLGNEQFF. CDR3 DNA sequence: TGTGCCAGCAGTCTTATAGCGGGGGGCTTGGGGAATGAGCAGTTCTTC. V gene TRBV5-4 combines with J gene TRBJ2-1; 10 nucleotides line up with TRBD2. CDR1 and CDR2 (germline): SGHNT, YYREEE (reference sequence). The V gene end was trimmed by 5 bases and the J gene end by 7 bases; junction bases not matched to a gene: 12. The CDR3 contains 16 residues. The complete variable domain, with remaining parts taken from reference TRBV5-4 and TRBJ2-1, reads ETGVTQSPTHLIKTRGQQVTLRCSSQSGHNTVSWYQQALGQGPQFIFQYYREEENGRGNFPPRFSGLQFPNYSSELNVNALELDDSALYLCASSLIAGGLGNEQFFGPGTRLTVL.

The V and J genes are TRBV28 and TRBJ2-7, with TRBD2 as a possible D gene (6 bases). The CDR3 runs to 15 residues. Trimming stripped 1 base from V and 2 bases from J, with 12 bases between. Germline CDR1 and CDR2: MDHEN and SYDVKM. The CDR3 loop reads CASSLYGSPTYEQYF. The CDR3 nucleotides read TGTGCCAGCAGTTTATACGGGAGTCCCACCTACGAGCAGTACTTC. The full variable domain, in which reference TRBV28 and TRBJ2-7 provide the parts outside the CDR3, is DVKVTQSSRYLVKRTGEKVFLECVQDMDHENMFWYRQDPGLGLRLIYFSYDVKMKEKGDIPEGYSVSREKKERFSLILESASTNQTSMYLCASSLYGSPTYEQYFGPGTRLTVT.

The rearrangement links TRBV19 to TRBJ1-2, with D unresolved. V shed 3 bases and J shed 1 base, with 12 bases lying between them. The germline V gene encodes CDR1 LNHDA and CDR2 SQIVND (reference sequence). This CDR3 is built from 15 residues. Here the CDR3 reads CASSMVGEGNYGYTF. CDR3 nucleotide sequence: TGTGCCAGTAGTATGGTCGGGGAAGGTAACTATGGCTACACCTTC.

The CDR3 spells CSVGPGSQPQHF. The CDR3 coding sequence is TGCAGCGTTGGCCCGGGGTCTCAGCCCCAGCATTTT. This chain connects TRBV29-1 to TRBJ1-5; D not resolved. V gave up 4 bases and J gave up 6 bases, with 10 bases separating them. In germline, CDR1 is SQVTM, CDR2 ANQGSEA. The CDR3 sequence is 12 residues long.

The chain recombines TRBV3-1 (or the pseudogene TRBV3-2) with TRBJ1-5, with D unclear. V lost 0 bases, J lost 2 bases, and 8 bases lay in between. CDR3 length equals 15 residues. Per the germline V gene, CDR1 is LGHDT and CDR2 is YNNKEL (reference sequence). In DNA, the CDR3 is TGTGCCAGCAGCCAAGACATGGGAGGCAATCAGCCCCAGCATTTT. Translation: CASSQDMGGNQPQHF.

This chain uses TRBV7-9 with TRBJ2-2; the match to TRBD1 covers 10 bases. The V gene's germline CDR1 is SEHNR and CDR2 FQNEAQ (reference sequence). The V gene end was trimmed by 5 bases and the J gene end by 7 bases; junction bases not matched to a gene: 13. The CDR3 runs to 17 residues. The CDR3 loop is CASSKRAGTGVHGELFF. DNA of the CDR3: TGTGCCAGCAGCAAACGAGCCGGGACAGGGGTTCACGGGGAGCTGTTTTTT.

The CDR3 DNA sequence: TGTGCCAGCAGTGACCTTGGCTACACCTTC. Amino acid sequence: CASSDLGYTF. The chain employs TRBV25-1 and TRBJ1-2; D remains unclear. Germline V gene sequence: CDR1 MGHDK, CDR2 SYGVNS. V was cut by 3 bases and J by 7 bases, with 3 bases left in between. The CDR3 has 10 residues.

V gene TRBV11-2 combines with J gene TRBJ1-2; no reliable D call. The CDR3 is made up of 11 amino acids. Germline V gene data show CDR1 as SGHAT and CDR2 as FQNNGV. V lost 2 bases to trimming and J lost 7 bases, with 5 bases between them. CDR3 DNA: TGTGCCAGCAGCTTATACTTTGGCTACACCTTC. This gives the protein CASSLYFGYTF. The full variable domain, rest sourced from reference TRBV11-2 and TRBJ1-2, is EAGVAQSPRYKIIEKRQSVAFWCNPISGHATLYWYQQILGQGPKLLIQFQNNGVVDDSQLPKDRFSAERLKGVDSTLKIQPAKLEDSAVYLCASSLYFGYTFGSGTRLTVV.

The chain uses TRBV28 and TRBJ2-2; D not resolved. CDR3 length equals 15 residues. V lost 5 bases to trimming and J lost 5 bases, with 15 bases between them. Germline CDR1 and CDR2: MDHEN and SYDVKM. The CDR3 DNA is TGTGCCAGCAGTGACCTAGTTCCCTCGACCGGGGAGCTGTTTTTT. This gives the protein CASSDLVPSTGELFF.

The chain carries TRBV18 and TRBJ2-5; tentatively, D is TRBD2 (5 bases). Germline CDR1 and CDR2: KGHSH and LQKENI. V lost 1 base to trimming and J lost 3 bases, with 9 bases between them. The CDR3 sequence is 14 residues long. The chain's CDR3 is CASSPLISEETQYF. The DNA of the CDR3 is TGTGCCAGCTCACCACTTATTAGCGAAGAGACCCAGTACTTC.

The gene calls are TRBV6-1 and TRBJ1-1; no clear D. The V end was cut by 2 bases, the J end by 6 bases, with 13 bases between. The CDR3 length is 14 residues. Per germline, CDR1 MNHNS and CDR2 SASEGT. The CDR3 DNA reads TGTGCCAGCAGTGAATTACCATTTCCAGCTGAAGCTTTCTTT. It translates to CASSELPFPAEAFF.

V usage is TRBV25-1 and J usage is TRBJ2-1; a weak D match, TRBD1 (6 bases). This CDR3 contains 12 residues. V was shortened by 3 bases and J by 12 bases, with 12 bases between the two germline ends. Germline CDR1 reads MGHDK; CDR2 reads SYGVNS. The CDR3 nucleotides are TGTGCCAGCAGTGAGTCGAGGGGGAGGCAGTTCTTC. This encodes CASSESRGRQFF.

The rearrangement joins TRBV18 to TRBJ1-5, with a weak D call TRBD1 (5 bases). CDR3 size: 14 residues. Trimming took off 2 bases at V and 5 bases at J, with 10 bases between the two ends. CDR1 is KGHSH and CDR2 is LQKENI in the germline V gene. The CDR3 protein is CASSPIGEDQPQHF. The CDR3 nucleotides read TGTGCCAGCTCACCAATAGGGGAAGATCAGCCCCAGCATTTT.

The J gene is TRBJ1-5, the V gene TRBV5-1; D gene unclear. Germline CDR1 and CDR2: SGHRS and YFSETQ. V lost 0 bases, J lost 1 base, and 8 bases lay in between. The CDR3 runs to 15 residues. In DNA form, the CDR3 reads TGCGCCAGCAGCTTGGGAGGGTCGAGCAATCAGCCCCAGCATTTT. Protein: CASSLGGSSNQPQHF.

This clone is a singleton in its sample. The chain employs TRBV5-6 and TRBJ2-2; a weak D match, TRBD1 (5 bases). The CDR3 length is 15 residues. Germline V gives CDR1 SGHDT, CDR2 YYEEEE. V was cut by 3 bases and J by 6 bases, with 15 bases left in between. CDR3 sequence (DNA): TGTGCCAGCAGCTCAGGGCCCAAGAGGTCCGGGGAGCTGTTTTTT. Encoded protein: CASSSGPKRSGELFF.

The chain employs TRBV19 and TRBJ2-7; D uncertain. This CDR3 spans 14 amino acids. CDR1 is LNHDA, CDR2 SQIVND, per germline (reference sequence). Trimming pared 3 bases from V and 5 bases from J, leaving 14 bases between. CDR3: CASSISQALDEQYF. DNA of the CDR3: TGTGCCAGTAGTATTAGTCAGGCCCTTGACGAGCAGTACTTC. The whole variable domain, filled in from reference TRBV19 and TRBJ2-7, reads DGGITQSPKYLFRKEGQNVTLSCEQNLNHDAMYWYRQDPGQGLRLIYYSQIVNDFQKGDIAEGYSVSREKKESFPLTVTSAQKNPTAFYLCASSISQALDEQYFGPGTRLTVT.

A single count supports this clone. The chain uses TRBV28 and TRBJ1-5, with a weak D call TRBD1 (5 bases). Germline-derived CDR1 and CDR2 are MDHEN and SYDVKM. V was clipped by 2 bases and J by 0 bases, with 8 bases between them. The CDR3 is made up of 15 amino acids. The CDR3 loop is CASSLIQGSNQPQHF. The CDR3 DNA reads as TGTGCCAGCAGTTTAATCCAGGGTAGCAATCAGCCCCAGCATTTT.